This TCR beta chain was sequenced in a study of shared clonotypes between healthy human individuals. Each donor was a Caucasian adult residing in Nashville, Tennessee. A CD45RA-negative memory subset and a CD45RA+ naive subset were separated from the CD4+ cells. With 3 bases removed from V and 3 bases from J, the gap between germline ends came to 6 bases. The V gene's germline CDR1 is ENHRY and CDR2 SYGVKD. The CDR3 runs 12 residues. The data were produced by immunoSEQ multiplex PCR, yet TCRdb's version contains in-frame clones alone and is incomplete. The data hold roughly 1 million clones, with around 74% observed a single time.

This sequence joins TRBV10-3 and TRBJ2-7; possibly TRBD1 for D (5 bases). What was sequenced was memory CD4+ T cells sorted from blood. Subset: CD45RA-negative fraction. The receptor was derived from a man between 18 and 35 years old in good health. The CDR3 here is CAISDDSYEQYF. In DNA form, the CDR3 reads TGTGCCATCAGTGATGACAGCTACGAGCAGTACTTC.